This passage covers 26 T cell receptor beta chains from one sample sequenced in a study of blood T cells in healthy people across ages. A J-beta primer mix and a sample-barcoded 5' primer were used in a second PCR of about 7 to 12 cycles. TCRdb analysed the 5' RACE reads with MiXCR anew, one entry per CDR3 protein. The sample consists of some 1.5 million distinct CDR3 sequences, approximately 42% of them appearing once. The sample consisted of blood. The receptors shown here come from a woman between 18 and 30 years old in good health.

The V and J genes are TRBV9 and TRBJ2-5, with TRBD2 matching 15 bases. V was pared by 8 bases and J by 11 bases, with 7 bases of the junction left unmatched. The germline V gene encodes CDR1 SGDLS and CDR2 YYNGEE. The CDR3 totals 13 residues. In DNA, the CDR3 is TGTGCCAGTGGGACTAGCGGGAGGAGGGCGCAGTACTTC. Translated: CASGTSGRRAQYF.

This clonotype was seen once. This sequence joins TRBV7-9 and TRBJ2-2; D is possibly TRBD1 (5 bases). CDR3 length equals 16 residues. V lost 5 bases and J lost 5, with 18 bases in between. Germline CDR1 and CDR2: SEHNR and FQNEAQ (reference sequence). CDR3 nucleotide sequence: TGTGCCAGCAGCCATCAGAGACAGAGTAAAACCGGGGAGCTGTTTTTT. Translated, it gives CASSHQRQSKTGELFF.

This clonotype was seen more than once but under ten times. The CDR3 DNA reads TGCAGCGTTATGGACCCAGGGGGCGGATACGAGCAGTACTTC. Protein: CSVMDPGGGYEQYF. The V gene is TRBV29-1, the J gene TRBJ2-7; 8 positions match TRBD1. With 5 bases clipped from V and 4 bases from J, the junction kept 10 bases outside the gene matches. This CDR3 region has 14 residues. The germline CDR1 and CDR2 sequences are SQVTM and ANQGSEA.

The chain employs TRBV7-2 and TRBJ2-1; D is possibly TRBD1 or TRBD2 (6 bases each). With 6 bases removed from V and 2 bases from J, the gap between germline ends came to 20 bases. CDR1 is SGHTA and CDR2 is FQGNSA in the germline V gene. This CDR3 has 17 amino acids. Written as DNA, the CDR3 is TGTGCCAGCAGATCAAGGGGGAGCGGGCCGACCTACAATGAGCAGTTCTTC. This sequence encodes CASRSRGSGPTYNEQFF.

In this sample, this clonotype turned up many times. This chain links TRBV12-3 or TRBV12-4 with TRBJ2-7, with TRBD1 matching over 12 bases. J gave up 4 bases and V 2 bases, and 3 bases lay outside the gene matches. The CDR3 has 15 amino acids. The CDR3 sequence: CASSLRGQGAYEQYF. The CDR3 coding sequence is TGTGCCAGCAGTTTAAGGGGACAGGGGGCTTACGAGCAGTACTTC.

This clonotype was counted only a few times. The chain employs TRBV20-1 and TRBJ1-5, with 9 bases lining up with TRBD1. The CDR3 sequence is 13 residues long. Losses at the gene ends were 5 bases for V and 2 bases for J; bases not matched to a gene: 1. Germline assignment: CDR1 DFQATT and CDR2 SNEGSKA (reference sequence). The CDR3 loop is CSAGDRGNQPQHF. The CDR3 coding sequence is TGCAGTGCTGGGGACAGGGGCAATCAGCCCCAGCATTTT.

V is TRBV12-3 or TRBV12-4 and J is TRBJ1-2; 7 bases are a match to TRBD1. Trimming removed 3 bases from V and 6 bases from J; junction bases left unmatched: 13. This CDR3 region has 16 residues. Written as DNA, the CDR3 is TGTGCCAGCAGTTTTATTGAAAGGGGGCCCAAGGATGGCTACACCTTC. Encoded protein: CASSFIERGPKDGYTF.

The rearrangement links TRBV12-3 or TRBV12-4 to TRBJ2-7; 8 nucleotides line up with TRBD2. The DNA end lines up better with TRBJ2-5; the J call may be wrong. This CDR3 is built from 16 residues. CDR3: CASSLKNGRGRQTQYF. The CDR3 DNA follows: TGTGCCAGCAGTTTAAAGAATGGGCGCGGGAGGCAGACCCAGTACTTC.

The CDR3 DNA follows: TGTGCCAGCGCGAGACTAGCGGGAAGCGAGCAGTACTTC. Its translation is CASARLAGSEQYF. The chain links TRBV28 to TRBJ2-7, with 11 nucleotides matching TRBD2. V was clipped by 8 bases and J by 6 bases; unmatched bases: 6. There are 13 residues in the CDR3. Germline assignment: CDR1 MDHEN and CDR2 SYDVKM.

The chain carries TRBV20-1 and TRBJ2-7; D is possibly TRBD2 (6 bases). V lost 6 bases to trimming and J lost 3 bases, with 15 bases between them. The CDR3 extends over 13 amino acids. Looked up from germline, CDR1 is DFQATT and CDR2 is SNEGSKA (reference sequence). The CDR3 coding sequence is TGCAGTGCGGCTGGAGCGGGCCTCTACGAGCAGTACTTC. Translation: CSAAGAGLYEQYF.

Details on this clonotype: The junction differs from germline at one of its ends, possibly a read error. V is TRBV4-3 and J is TRBJ2-1; perhaps TRBD2 as D (5 bases). The length of the CDR3 is 13 residues. Germline V gives CDR1 LGHNA, CDR2 YSLEER. CDR3 coding DNA: TGCGCCCGCAGCCTCACCTTTTCGGCTAGCCAGTTCTTC. The encoded protein is CARSLTFSASQFF.

The chain carries TRBV6-2 or TRBV6-3 and TRBJ2-4; D is perhaps TRBD1 (6 bases). The J call may be faulty, since TRBJ2-7 better matches the DNA end. CDR3 length: 13 amino acids. The germline gives CDR1 MNHEY, CDR2 SVGEGT. In DNA form, the CDR3 reads TGTGTCGTCAGTCCCGGGACATTCCACGAGCAGTACTTC. It codes for CVVSPGTFHEQYF.

The V call is TRBV28, the J call TRBJ2-7; D uncertain. Deletions cut 6 bases from V and 9 bases from J, with 27 bases between. The CDR3 runs 16 residues. The germline gives CDR1 MDHEN, CDR2 SYDVKM. This CDR3 reads CASRLTWVVRGVWQYF. CDR3 in DNA: TGTGCCAGCAGGCTGACATGGGTGGTCCGAGGTGTTTGGCAGTACTTC. Using reference TRBV28 and TRBJ2-7 for the parts outside the CDR3, the full variable domain is DVKVTQSSRYLVKRTGEKVFLECVQDMDHENMFWYRQDPGLGLRLIYFSYDVKMKEKGDIPEGYSVSREKKERFSLILESASTNQTSMYLCASRLTWVVRGVWQYFGPGTRLTVT.

V gene TRBV20-1 combines with J gene TRBJ2-7, with TRBD1 matching over 10 bases. The CDR3 has 14 residues. The germline CDR1 and CDR2 sequences are DFQATT and SNEGSKA (reference sequence). With 5 bases clipped from V and 4 bases from J, the junction kept 8 bases outside the gene matches. CDR3 nucleotide sequence: TGCAGTGCTCCCCGGGGACAGGGGCATTACGAGCAGTACTTC. Residues: CSAPRGQGHYEQYF.

This clonotype was seen many times. This sequence joins TRBV4-1 and TRBJ2-7; tentative D call: TRBD2 (6 bases). Trimming left V 2 bases short and J 6 bases short, with 17 bases between. The CDR3 spans 15 residues. Germline V gene sequence: CDR1 MGHRA, CDR2 YSYEKL. In DNA, the CDR3 is TGCGCCAGCAGCCAACCGGGGGATCCCTACCCCGAGCAGTACTTC. Translating gives CASSQPGDPYPEQYF.

The chain's CDR3 is CAISDLAGVANEQFF. Here the CDR3 DNA reads TGTGCCATCAGTGACCTAGCGGGAGTGGCTAATGAGCAGTTCTTC. The chain uses TRBV10-3 and TRBJ2-1; 10 bases agree with TRBD2. CDR1 ENHRY and CDR2 SYGVKD come from the germline V gene. Germline trimming cut 3 bases from V and 7 bases from J; bases unmatched to any gene: 6. CDR3 length: 15 amino acids.

V gene TRBV10-3 combines with J gene TRBJ2-7; no definite D call. V lost 0 bases and J 2 bases, leaving 8 bases between the germline ends. The CDR3 extends over 14 amino acids. Germline assignment: CDR1 ENHRY and CDR2 SYGVKD. The CDR3 is CAISESGNTYEQYF. The CDR3 nucleotides read TGTGCCATCAGTGAGTCGGGGAATACCTACGAGCAGTACTTC.

Ten or more counts support this clonotype. The gene calls are TRBV5-1 and TRBJ2-3; TRBD1 or TRBD2 may be the D gene (5 bases each). Germline V gene data show CDR1 as SGHRS and CDR2 as YFSETQ. V gave up 4 bases and J gave up 5 bases, with 11 bases separating them. This CDR3 comprises 13 residues. The CDR3 bases are TGCGCCAGCAGCCCATGGGGGAGAGATACGCAGTATTTT. Protein product: CASSPWGRDTQYF.

The chain carries TRBV7-2 and TRBJ1-2; no clear D gene. V lost 1 base to trimming and J lost 8 bases, with 14 bases between them. CDR3 length equals 14 residues. Germline loops: CDR1 SGHTA, CDR2 FQGNSA. CDR3 sequence (DNA): TGTGCCAGCAGCTTAGTAGCCGGGCAAGGAGGCTACACCTTC. Its translation is CASSLVAGQGGYTF.

The V call is TRBV7-8, the J call TRBJ2-7, with no clear D. V shed 0 bases and J shed 1 base, with 10 bases lying between them. The CDR3 length is 15 residues. The germline V gene has CDR1 SGHVS and CDR2 FQNEAQ. DNA of the CDR3: TGTGCCAGCAGCTTAGCGCGCCTACTATCCTACGAGCAGTACTTC. Translating it yields CASSLARLLSYEQYF.

This sequence joins TRBV25-1 and TRBJ1-1; 8 nucleotides line up with TRBD1. V lost 1 base to trimming and J lost 1 base; unmatched junction nucleotides: 2. The CDR3 extends over 15 amino acids. CDR1 is MGHDK, CDR2 SYGVNS, per germline. DNA for the CDR3: TGTGCCAGCAGTGAATGGGGGACAGGGAACACTGAAGCTTTCTTT. As protein: CASSEWGTGNTEAFF.

The rearrangement joins TRBV5-1 to TRBJ2-2, with 7 positions matching TRBD1. Germline lookup yields CDR1 SGHRS and CDR2 YFSETQ. The CDR3 covers 15 residues. J lost 5 bases, V lost 4 bases, and 8 bases had no gene match. The CDR3 spells CASSQTGSRTGELFF. The CDR3 region has the DNA TGCGCCAGCAGCCAGACAGGGAGTAGGACCGGGGAGCTGTTTTTT.

This chain connects TRBV6-2 or TRBV6-3 to TRBJ2-5; 8 nucleotides match TRBD1. This CDR3 spans 13 amino acids. V dropped 10 bases and J dropped 4; count of bases not matched to a gene: 8. Germline assignment: CDR1 MNHEY and CDR2 SVGEGT. The CDR3 sequence is CATSDRVAETQYF. CDR3 in DNA: TGTGCCACCTCGGACAGGGTGGCAGAGACCCAGTACTTC.

Concerning this clonotype: A read error may account for a junction end that differs from germline. The V call is TRBV7-2, the J call TRBJ2-1; 8 bases are a match to TRBD2. There are 15 residues in the CDR3. Germline lookup yields CDR1 SGHTA and CDR2 FQGNSA. The CDR3 sequence is CAGSLSAGTSNEQFF. DNA of the CDR3: TGTGCCGGCAGCTTAAGTGCCGGGACTAGCAATGAGCAGTTCTTC.

This clonotype was seen just once. This sequence joins TRBV6-1 and TRBJ2-4; TRBD2 agrees at 7 bases. Germline assignment: CDR1 MNHNS and CDR2 SASEGT. The junction had 11 bases not matched to a gene; V was cut back by 6 bases and J by 3 bases. The CDR3 covers 16 residues. CDR3 in DNA: TGTGCCAGCAGCCGCCAGGATCGGGGGGTCAAAAACATTCAGTACTTC. Translating gives CASSRQDRGVKNIQYF.

This clonotype appeared a few times. The chain employs TRBV29-1 and TRBJ2-2; D call uncertain. This CDR3 has 11 amino acids. The germline gives CDR1 SQVTM, CDR2 ANQGSEA. The V and J ends lost 2 bases and 6 bases respectively, with 4 bases between them. In nucleotides, the CDR3 is TGCAGCGTTGAATCCCCCGGGGAGCTGTTTTTT. This encodes CSVESPGELFF.